These 19 T cell receptor beta chains came from one sample sequenced in a study of graft-versus-host responses after intestinal transplantation. TCRdb's table, derived via immunoSEQ multiplex PCR, lists solely in-frame clones and lacks some. The table records 45,000 or so clones, over 75% of them present only once. The starting material was PBMCs, obtained 524 days after transplant. The receptors were sampled from a human patient who received an intestinal transplant, so some T cells may come from the graft donor.

V is TRBV27 and J is TRBJ2-7; 7 nucleotides line up with TRBD2. This CDR3 spans 16 amino acids. V shed 0 bases, J shed 3 bases, and the junction held 8 bases outside the gene matches. Germline CDR1 and CDR2: MNHEY and SMNVEV (reference sequence). The DNA of the CDR3 is TGTGCCAGCAGTTTATCGGAGTCTGCTAGCGGCTACGAGCAGTACTTC. Encoded protein: CASSLSESASGYEQYF.

The chain joins TRBV5-5 to TRBJ2-7, with D unresolved. The germline CDR1 and CDR2 sequences are SGHKS and YYEKEE (reference sequence). CDR3 length: 11 residues. The ends were cut back, 4 bases at V and 2 bases at J, with 4 bases in the middle. The CDR3 DNA reads TGTGCCAGCAGCCAAGCCTACGAGCAGTACTTC. Translated, it gives CASSQAYEQYF.

The CDR3 sequence is CASSVDRVQETQYF. CDR3 coding DNA: TGTGCCAGCAGTGTCGACAGAGTCCAAGAGACCCAGTACTTC. This sequence joins TRBV2 and TRBJ2-5, with D perhaps matching TRBD1 (5 bases). The CDR3 is 14 amino acids. V gave up 4 bases and J gave up 1 base, with 10 bases separating them. The germline CDR1 and CDR2 sequences are SNHLY and FYNNEI.

Here the CDR3 DNA reads TGTGCCAGCAGTACCCCTCTCCGGGGGAGCCGCGGGGGAGATGAGCAGTTCTTC. Translated: CASSTPLRGSRGGDEQFF. V and J are TRBV28 and TRBJ2-1; 7 bases are shared with TRBD2. Per germline, CDR1 MDHEN and CDR2 SYDVKM. Trimming at V came to 5 bases and at J to 8 bases, leaving 21 bases not matched to a gene. The CDR3 is 18 amino acids. Combining the CDR3 with reference TRBV28 and TRBJ2-1 gives the whole variable domain DVKVTQSSRYLVKRTGEKVFLECVQDMDHENMFWYRQDPGLGLRLIYFSYDVKMKEKGDIPEGYSVSREKKERFSLILESASTNQTSMYLCASSTPLRGSRGGDEQFFGPGTRLTVL.

J is TRBJ2-7 and V is TRBV4-2; D perhaps matches TRBD1 (6 bases). Germline CDR1 is LGHNA and CDR2 is YNFKEQ. Trimming removed 1 base from V and 0 bases from J, with 10 bases in between. The CDR3 is made up of 15 amino acids. The CDR3 reads CASSQARGYSYEQYF. The DNA for the CDR3 is TGTGCCAGCAGCCAAGCCAGGGGTTACTCCTACGAGCAGTACTTC.

This rearrangement joins TRBV6-1 to TRBJ2-1; D gene ambiguous. Germline V gene lookup returns CDR1 MNHNS and CDR2 SASEGT. V was shortened by 0 bases and J by 9 bases, with 18 bases between the two germline ends. This CDR3 is 16 amino acids long. The CDR3 reads CASSEAVGSVGGEQFF. The DNA of the CDR3 is TGTGCCAGCAGTGAAGCGGTTGGATCCGTCGGTGGTGAGCAGTTCTTC.

V gene TRBV13 combines with J gene TRBJ2-1; TRBD2 agrees at 10 bases. The V gene's germline CDR1 is PRHDT and CDR2 FYEKMQ (reference sequence). J was trimmed by 0 bases and V by 8 bases; bases with no gene match: 10. The CDR3 is 17 residues long. Here the CDR3 DNA reads TGTGCCAGCCTCCTAGCGGGAGAGAGTAGCTCCTACAATGAGCAGTTCTTC. Translated: CASLLAGESSSYNEQFF.

The chain uses TRBV18 and TRBJ2-5; 7 bases align to TRBD1. Germline assignment: CDR1 KGHSH and CDR2 LQKENI. V was clipped by 3 bases and J by 1 base; unmatched bases: 2. This CDR3 contains 14 residues. The CDR3 here is CASSPTGIQETQYF. In DNA form, the CDR3 reads TGTGCCAGCTCACCGACAGGGATCCAAGAGACCCAGTACTTC.

This chain connects TRBV7-3 to TRBJ2-1; 12 bases line up with TRBD2. Germline V CDR1 and CDR2: SGHTA, FQGTGA. Trimming took 7 bases from V and 8 from J; bases not matched to a gene: 9. This CDR3 is built from 15 residues. The CDR3 bases are TGTGCCAGCACACCCTACGCTAGCGGGAGGGATGAGCAGTTCTTC. Protein: CASTPYASGRDEQFF.

A word on this clone: One end of the junction does not line up with germline, which may come from a read error. Here the CDR3 reads CASSPDMKVGYNEQFF. For the CDR3, the DNA is TGTGCTAGCAGCCCGGACATGAAGGTTGGCTACAATGAGCAGTTCTTC. The rearrangement links TRBV7-7 to TRBJ2-1, with a weak D call TRBD1 (5 bases). Germline lookup yields CDR1 SSHAT and CDR2 FNYEAQ (reference sequence). There are 16 residues in the CDR3.

This chain connects TRBV7-3 to TRBJ1-1; TRBD1 matches 7 bases. CDR1 and CDR2 (germline): SGHTA, FQGTGA. CDR3 length equals 13 residues. The V segment lost 2 bases and the J segment 6 bases; nucleotides outside the gene matches: 3. CDR3 protein: CASSLQGVAEAFF. The CDR3 nucleotides read TGTGCCAGCAGCTTACAGGGGGTCGCTGAAGCTTTCTTT.

This clone was detected once. The chain carries TRBV4-2 and TRBJ2-1; D is perhaps TRBD2 (6 bases). Between the trimmed V and J ends, which lost 0 bases and 7 bases, there was a span of 16 bases. This CDR3 has 16 residues. Germline CDR1 LGHNA, CDR2 YNFKEQ. CDR3 coding DNA: TGTGCCAGCAGCCAAGAGGTGGGGGGAGCGGTGAATGAGCAGTTCTTC. Amino acids: CASSQEVGGAVNEQFF.

The gene calls are TRBV28 and TRBJ1-4; TRBD1 agrees at 11 bases. The CDR3 is made up of 14 amino acids. Germline CDR1 reads MDHEN; CDR2 reads SYDVKM. V lost 8 bases, J lost 7 bases, and 6 bases stayed unmatched. For the CDR3, the DNA is TGTGCCAGCGGAACCGGGACAGGGGGTGAAAAACTGTTTTTT. This sequence encodes CASGTGTGGEKLFF.

The gene calls are TRBV29-1 and TRBJ1-1; D unresolved. Germline CDR1 is SQVTM and CDR2 is ANQGSEA. The length of the CDR3 is 12 residues. Trimming removed 5 bases at V and 4 bases at J, with 11 bases between. The CDR3 nucleotides are TGCAGCGTTAAACGGATGGGCACTGAAGCTTTCTTT. Protein product: CSVKRMGTEAFF.

This chain joins TRBV27 and TRBJ2-1; tentatively, D is TRBD2 (6 bases). Trimming removed 4 bases at V and 7 bases at J, with 14 bases between. This CDR3 is 14 amino acids long. Per germline, CDR1 MNHEY and CDR2 SMNVEV (reference sequence). The CDR3 bases are TGTGCCAGCAGTTACAGCGGGTGGGGGAATGAGCAGTTCTTC. As protein: CASSYSGWGNEQFF.

This chain connects TRBV6-5 to TRBJ2-1; no clear D. Germline-derived CDR1 and CDR2 are MNHEY and SVGAGI. V lost 5 bases to trimming and J lost 8 bases, with 4 bases between them. The CDR3 is made up of 10 amino acids. The CDR3 sequence is CASSEYEQFF. In nucleotides, the CDR3 is TGTGCCAGCAGTGAGTATGAGCAGTTCTTC.

The rearrangement uses TRBV9 and TRBJ2-7, with 7 bases lining up with TRBD2. The CDR3 totals 13 residues. V gave up 2 bases and J gave up 5 bases; unmatched junction bases: 4. Germline lookup yields CDR1 SGDLS and CDR2 YYNGEE. CDR3 sequence reads: CASSVGTIDEQYF. The CDR3, as DNA: TGTGCCAGCAGCGTTGGGACTATAGACGAGCAGTACTTC.

This sequence joins TRBV9 and TRBJ1-5, with D tentatively TRBD1 (5 bases). The V end was cut by 3 bases, the J end by 3 bases, with 13 bases between. The CDR3 covers 15 residues. Germline-derived CDR1 and CDR2 are SGDLS and YYNGEE. CDR3 nucleotides: TGTGCCAGCAGCGAGGGCGGGGACTACAATCAGCCCCAGCATTTT. As protein: CASSEGGDYNQPQHF.

V is TRBV5-5 and J is TRBJ1-1; tentatively, D is TRBD1 (5 bases). The CDR3 consists of 14 residues. V was trimmed by 7 bases and J by 0 bases, leaving 13 bases between them. The germline V gene has CDR1 SGHKS and CDR2 YYEKEE (reference sequence). The CDR3 loop reads CASLPRQLNTEAFF. CDR3 DNA sequence: TGTGCCAGCCTTCCTCGACAGTTGAACACTGAAGCTTTCTTT.